The T cell receptor beta chain under discussion was sequenced for a study of T-cell reconstitution after alpha-beta-depleted transplantation in children. Unique molecular identifiers were used to barcode this TCRbeta library. MiXCR, applied by TCRdb to the PCR reads, yields one record per CDR3 protein. The repertoire holds 150,000 to 250,000 distinct CDR3 sequences, with just under 6.5% as singletons. The CDR3 sequence is 15 residues long. Germline lookup yields CDR1 SGHTA and CDR2 FQGTGA. J was trimmed by 4 bases and V by 2 bases; bases with no gene match: 5. This clonotype was seen at least ten times.

The chain links TRBV7-3 to TRBJ2-5; 9 bases match TRBD1. The sequences come from PBMCs, collected before TCRalphabeta/CD19-depleted stem cell transplant. The receptor was derived from a girl under three years old with combined immunodeficiency, due to receive a stem cell transplant. This CDR3 is CASSLGDRDRETQYF. The CDR3 DNA reads TGTGCCAGCAGCTTAGGGGACAGGGATCGAGAGACCCAGTACTTC.